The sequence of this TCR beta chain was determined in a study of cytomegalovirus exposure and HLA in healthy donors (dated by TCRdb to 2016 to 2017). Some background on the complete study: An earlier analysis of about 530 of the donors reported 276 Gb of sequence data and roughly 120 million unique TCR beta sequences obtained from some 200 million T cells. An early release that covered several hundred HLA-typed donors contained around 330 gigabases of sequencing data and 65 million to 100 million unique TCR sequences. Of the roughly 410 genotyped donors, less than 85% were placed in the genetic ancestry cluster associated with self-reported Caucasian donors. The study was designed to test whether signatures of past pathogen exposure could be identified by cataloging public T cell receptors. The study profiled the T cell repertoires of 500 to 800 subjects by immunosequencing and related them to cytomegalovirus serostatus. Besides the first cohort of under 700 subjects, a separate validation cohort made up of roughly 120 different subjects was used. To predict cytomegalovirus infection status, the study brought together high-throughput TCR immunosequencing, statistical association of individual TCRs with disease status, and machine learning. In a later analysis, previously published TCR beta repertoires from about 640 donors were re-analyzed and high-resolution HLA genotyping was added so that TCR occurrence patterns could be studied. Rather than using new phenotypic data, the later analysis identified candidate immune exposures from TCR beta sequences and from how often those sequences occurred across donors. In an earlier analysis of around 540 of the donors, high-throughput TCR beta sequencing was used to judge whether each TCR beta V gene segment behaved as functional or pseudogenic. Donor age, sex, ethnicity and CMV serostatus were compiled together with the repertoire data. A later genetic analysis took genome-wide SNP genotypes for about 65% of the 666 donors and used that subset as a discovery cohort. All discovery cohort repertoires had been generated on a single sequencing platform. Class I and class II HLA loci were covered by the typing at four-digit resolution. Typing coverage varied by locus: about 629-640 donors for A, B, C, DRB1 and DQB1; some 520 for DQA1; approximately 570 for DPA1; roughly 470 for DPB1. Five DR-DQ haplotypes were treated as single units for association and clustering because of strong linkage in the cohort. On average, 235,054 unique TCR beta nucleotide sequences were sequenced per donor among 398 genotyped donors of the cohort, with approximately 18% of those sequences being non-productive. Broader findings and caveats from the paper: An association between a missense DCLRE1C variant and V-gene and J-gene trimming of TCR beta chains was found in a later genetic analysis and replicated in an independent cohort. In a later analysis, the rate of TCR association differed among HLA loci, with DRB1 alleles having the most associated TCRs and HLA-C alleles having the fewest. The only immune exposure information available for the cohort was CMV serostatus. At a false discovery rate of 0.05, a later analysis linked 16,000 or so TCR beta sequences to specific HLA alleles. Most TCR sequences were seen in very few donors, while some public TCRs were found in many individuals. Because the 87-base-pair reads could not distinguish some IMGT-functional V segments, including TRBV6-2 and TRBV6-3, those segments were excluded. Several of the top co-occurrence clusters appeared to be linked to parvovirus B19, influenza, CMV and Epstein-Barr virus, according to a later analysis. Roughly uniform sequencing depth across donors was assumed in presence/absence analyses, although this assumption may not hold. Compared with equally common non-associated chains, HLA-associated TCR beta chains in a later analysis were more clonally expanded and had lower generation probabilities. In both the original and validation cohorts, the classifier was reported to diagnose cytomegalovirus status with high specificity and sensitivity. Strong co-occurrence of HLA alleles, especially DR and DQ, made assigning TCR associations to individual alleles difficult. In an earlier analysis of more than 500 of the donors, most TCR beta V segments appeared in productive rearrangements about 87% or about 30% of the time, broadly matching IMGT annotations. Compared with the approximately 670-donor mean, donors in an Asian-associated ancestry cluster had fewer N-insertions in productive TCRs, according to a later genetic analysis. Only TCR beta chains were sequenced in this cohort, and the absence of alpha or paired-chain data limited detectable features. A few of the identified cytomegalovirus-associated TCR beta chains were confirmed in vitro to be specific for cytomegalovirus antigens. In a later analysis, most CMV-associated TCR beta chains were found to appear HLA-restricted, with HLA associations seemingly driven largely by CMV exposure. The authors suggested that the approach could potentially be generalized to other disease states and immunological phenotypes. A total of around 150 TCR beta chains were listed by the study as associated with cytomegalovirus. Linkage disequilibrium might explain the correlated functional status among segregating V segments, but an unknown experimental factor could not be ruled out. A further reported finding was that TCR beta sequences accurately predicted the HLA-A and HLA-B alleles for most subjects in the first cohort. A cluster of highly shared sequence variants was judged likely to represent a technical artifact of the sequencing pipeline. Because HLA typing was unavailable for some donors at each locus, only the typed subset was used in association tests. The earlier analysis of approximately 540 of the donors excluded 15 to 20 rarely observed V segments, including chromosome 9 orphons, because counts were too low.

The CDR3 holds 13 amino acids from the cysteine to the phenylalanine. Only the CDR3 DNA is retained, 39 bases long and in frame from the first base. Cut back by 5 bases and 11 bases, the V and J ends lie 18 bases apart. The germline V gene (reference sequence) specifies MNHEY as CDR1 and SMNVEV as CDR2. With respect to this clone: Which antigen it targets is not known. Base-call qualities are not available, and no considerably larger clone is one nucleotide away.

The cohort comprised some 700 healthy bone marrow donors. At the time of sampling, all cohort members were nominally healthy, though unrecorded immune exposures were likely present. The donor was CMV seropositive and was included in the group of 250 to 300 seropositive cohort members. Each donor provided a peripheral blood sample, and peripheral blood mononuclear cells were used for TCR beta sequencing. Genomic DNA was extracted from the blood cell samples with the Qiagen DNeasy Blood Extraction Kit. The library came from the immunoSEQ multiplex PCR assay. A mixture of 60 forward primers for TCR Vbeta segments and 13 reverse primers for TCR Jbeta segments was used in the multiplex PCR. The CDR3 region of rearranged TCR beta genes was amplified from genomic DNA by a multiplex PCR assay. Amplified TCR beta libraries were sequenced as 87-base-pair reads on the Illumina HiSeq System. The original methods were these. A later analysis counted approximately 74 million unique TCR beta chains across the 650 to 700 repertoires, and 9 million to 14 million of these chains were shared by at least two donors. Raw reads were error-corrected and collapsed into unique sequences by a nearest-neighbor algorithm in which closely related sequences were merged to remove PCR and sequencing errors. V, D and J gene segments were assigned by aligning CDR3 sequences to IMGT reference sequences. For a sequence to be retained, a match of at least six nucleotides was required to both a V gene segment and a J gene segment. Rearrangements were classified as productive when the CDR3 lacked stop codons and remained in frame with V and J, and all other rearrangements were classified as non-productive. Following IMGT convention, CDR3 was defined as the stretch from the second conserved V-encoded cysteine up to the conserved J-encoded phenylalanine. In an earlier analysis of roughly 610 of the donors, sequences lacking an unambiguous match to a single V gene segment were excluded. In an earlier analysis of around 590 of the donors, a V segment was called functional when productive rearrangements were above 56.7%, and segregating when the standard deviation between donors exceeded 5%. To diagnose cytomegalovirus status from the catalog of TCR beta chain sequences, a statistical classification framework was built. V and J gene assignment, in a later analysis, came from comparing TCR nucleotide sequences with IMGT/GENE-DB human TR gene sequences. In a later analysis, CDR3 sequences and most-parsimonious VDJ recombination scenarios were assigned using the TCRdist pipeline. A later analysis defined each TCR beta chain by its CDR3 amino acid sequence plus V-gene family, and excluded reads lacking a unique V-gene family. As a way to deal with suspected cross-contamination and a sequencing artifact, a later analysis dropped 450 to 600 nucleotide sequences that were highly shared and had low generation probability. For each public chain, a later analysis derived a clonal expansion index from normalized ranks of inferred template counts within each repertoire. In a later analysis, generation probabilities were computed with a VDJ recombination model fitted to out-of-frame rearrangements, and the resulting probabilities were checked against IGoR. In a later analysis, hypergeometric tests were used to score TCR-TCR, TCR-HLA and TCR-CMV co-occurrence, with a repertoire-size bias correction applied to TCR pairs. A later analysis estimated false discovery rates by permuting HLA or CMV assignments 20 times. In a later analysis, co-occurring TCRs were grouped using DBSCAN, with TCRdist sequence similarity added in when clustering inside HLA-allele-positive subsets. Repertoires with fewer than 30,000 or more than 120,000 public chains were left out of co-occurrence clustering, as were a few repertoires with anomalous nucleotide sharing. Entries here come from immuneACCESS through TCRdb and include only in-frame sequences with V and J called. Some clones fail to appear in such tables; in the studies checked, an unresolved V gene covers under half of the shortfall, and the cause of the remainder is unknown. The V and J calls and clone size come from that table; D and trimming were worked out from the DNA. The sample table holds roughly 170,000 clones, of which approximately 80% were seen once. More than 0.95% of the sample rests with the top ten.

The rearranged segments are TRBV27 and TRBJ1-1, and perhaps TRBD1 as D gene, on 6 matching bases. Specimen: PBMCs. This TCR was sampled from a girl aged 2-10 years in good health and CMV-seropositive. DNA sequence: TGTGCCAGCAGTAAGGGACATTTCGCGCAGGCTTTCTTT. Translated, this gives CASSKGHFAQAFF.